This entry lists 20 T cell receptor beta chains sequenced from one sample in a study of OX40 agonist ivuxolimab in advanced cancers. Using immunoSEQ multiplex PCR, the repertoire was profiled, and TCRdb retains in-frame clones only, with some absent. The table records tens of thousands of clones, approximately 86% of them present only once. This specimen consisted of CD4+ or CD8+ T cells sorted from blood, obtained in a trial of the OX40 agonist ivuxolimab. The receptors here all came from an adult with an advanced solid tumor such as melanoma, head and neck, liver or kidney cancer.

The chain has TRBV7-9 and TRBJ1-4; no firm D call. The V and J ends lost 5 bases and 4 bases respectively, with 11 bases between them. Germline lookup yields CDR1 SEHNR and CDR2 FQNEAQ (reference sequence). CDR3 size: 14 residues. CDR3 DNA sequence: TGTGCCAGCAGCCGAGACGAGAGTAATGAAAAACTGTTTTTT. The encoded protein is CASSRDESNEKLFF.

This chain joins TRBV2 and TRBJ1-4; D may be TRBD1 (6 bases). This CDR3 spans 13 amino acids. Germline loops: CDR1 SNHLY, CDR2 FYNNEI. Between the trimmed V and J ends, which lost 10 bases and 4 bases, there was a span of 13 bases. The CDR3 loop is CATQGRDNEKLFF. The CDR3 region has the DNA TGTGCCACCCAGGGGCGGGATAATGAAAAACTGTTTTTT. Using reference TRBV2 and TRBJ1-4 for the parts outside the CDR3, the full variable domain is EPEVTQTPSHQVTQMGQEVILRCVPISNHLYFYWYRQILGQKVEFLVSFYNNEISEKSEIFDDQFSVERPDGSNFTLKIRSTKLEDSAMYFCATQGRDNEKLFFGSGTQLSVL.

The chain combines TRBV19 with TRBJ2-2; D is possibly TRBD1 (5 bases). V shed 2 bases and J shed 0 bases, with 10 bases lying between them. CDR1 and CDR2 (germline): LNHDA, SQIVND (reference sequence). This CDR3 region has 16 residues. The CDR3 DNA sequence: TGTGCCAGTAGTATAACCCAGGGTGCGAACACCGGGGAGCTGTTTTTT. The encoded protein is CASSITQGANTGELFF.

The rearrangement uses TRBV28 and TRBJ2-7; the D gene is possibly TRBD1 (5 bases). The CDR3 is 15 amino acids. Trimming left V 6 bases short and J 0 bases short, with 15 bases between. Per the germline V gene, CDR1 is MDHEN and CDR2 is SYDVKM. The CDR3 reads CASRVRQPTSYEQYF. Here the CDR3 DNA reads TGTGCCAGCAGAGTCAGACAGCCCACCTCCTACGAGCAGTACTTC.

This clone appeared a few times. The chain uses TRBV19 and TRBJ1-1, with D perhaps matching TRBD1 (5 bases). The V gene lost 4 bases and the J gene lost 1 base, with 7 bases spanning the gap. The CDR3 has 13 amino acids. Germline V gene sequence: CDR1 LNHDA, CDR2 SQIVND (reference sequence). The CDR3 here is CASSTTANTEAFF. In DNA, the CDR3 is TGTGCCAGTAGTACGACAGCGAACACTGAAGCTTTCTTT.

The CDR3 is CASNQEGGPYEQYF. The DNA of the CDR3 is TGTGCCAGCAACCAGGAGGGGGGCCCTTACGAGCAGTACTTC. V and J are TRBV9 and TRBJ2-7, with D possibly being TRBD1 or TRBD2 (6 bases each). V lost 6 bases to trimming and J lost 4 bases, with 17 bases between them. The CDR3 extends over 14 amino acids. The germline gives CDR1 SGDLS, CDR2 YYNGEE.

This chain connects TRBV7-2 to TRBJ2-3; TRBD2 aligns across 9 bases. J gave up 5 bases and V 3 bases, and 6 bases lay outside the gene matches. Germline assignment: CDR1 SGHTA and CDR2 FQGNSA. The CDR3 loop spans 15 amino acids. The CDR3 protein is CASSFRAGGGDTQYF. The CDR3 DNA reads TGTGCCAGCAGCTTCCGAGCGGGGGGAGGAGATACGCAGTATTTT.

The J gene is TRBJ2-1, the V gene TRBV19; tentative D call: TRBD2 (5 bases). The CDR3 is 14 residues long. Germline CDR1 and CDR2: LNHDA and SQIVND (reference sequence). Between the trimmed V and J ends, which lost 5 bases and 8 bases, there was a span of 16 bases. Here the CDR3 reads CASSFGLNWDEQFF. CDR3 coding DNA: TGTGCCAGTAGTTTCGGACTGAACTGGGATGAGCAGTTCTTC. Combining the CDR3 with reference TRBV19 and TRBJ2-1 gives the whole variable domain DGGITQSPKYLFRKEGQNVTLSCEQNLNHDAMYWYRQDPGQGLRLIYYSQIVNDFQKGDIAEGYSVSREKKESFPLTVTSAQKNPTAFYLCASSFGLNWDEQFFGPGTRLTVL.

Remarks on this clone: The junction and the germline gene differ at one end; a read error may be behind it. The genes are TRBV7-3 and TRBJ2-7, with D maybe TRBD2 (8 bases). This CDR3 has 15 residues. Germline CDR1 reads SGHTA; CDR2 reads FQGTGA. The CDR3 reads CVSSLSGGGVYEQYF. The CDR3 DNA reads TGTGTCAGCAGCTTATCGGGAGGGGGCGTCTACGAGCAGTACTTC.

This clone was counted only a few times. The rearrangement links TRBV7-9 to TRBJ2-7; 12 bases map to TRBD2. The CDR3 totals 14 residues. Losses at the gene ends were 1 base for V and 6 bases for J; bases not matched to a gene: 1. CDR1 is SEHNR and CDR2 is FQNEAQ in the germline V gene (reference sequence). For the CDR3, the DNA is TGTGCCAGCAGCTTAGGACTAGCGGGAGTCGAGCAGTACTTC. Amino acid sequence: CASSLGLAGVEQYF.

This clone occurred a few times. The chain combines TRBV6-6 with TRBJ1-1, with unresolved D. There are 11 residues in the CDR3. Trimming removed 6 bases at V and 7 bases at J, with 9 bases between. Germline-derived CDR1 and CDR2 are MNHNY and SVGAGI (reference sequence). The CDR3 DNA sequence: TGTGCCAGCAGATCGGAGGGTGAAGCTTTCTTT. Translating it yields CASRSEGEAFF.

V gene TRBV28 combines with J gene TRBJ1-1; D gene unclear. This CDR3 has 12 residues. Trimming cost V 4 bases and J 8 bases, with 11 bases left between them. The V gene's germline CDR1 is MDHEN and CDR2 SYDVKM. CDR3 coding DNA: TGTGCCAGCAGTTCCTCGATGGGGGAAGCTTTCTTT. This translates into CASSSSMGEAFF. Full variable domain (rest looked up from reference TRBV28 and TRBJ1-1): DVKVTQSSRYLVKRTGEKVFLECVQDMDHENMFWYRQDPGLGLRLIYFSYDVKMKEKGDIPEGYSVSREKKERFSLILESASTNQTSMYLCASSSSMGEAFFGQGTRLTVV.

The chain uses TRBV4-1 and TRBJ2-3, with TRBD2 matching over 10 bases. This CDR3 spans 16 amino acids. Losses at the gene ends were 4 bases for V and 5 bases for J; bases not matched to a gene: 9. The germline V gene encodes CDR1 MGHRA and CDR2 YSYEKL. CDR3: CASSPSSGSLRDTQYF. The CDR3 DNA reads TGCGCCAGCAGCCCGTCTAGCGGGAGTTTAAGAGATACGCAGTATTTT.

The genes are TRBV28 and TRBJ2-7; TRBD2 matches 11 bases. Per the germline V gene, CDR1 is MDHEN and CDR2 is SYDVKM. The length of the CDR3 is 16 residues. V shed 2 bases and J 4 bases; nucleotides not matched to a gene: 7. CDR3 bases: TGTGCCAGCAGTTTAGCCCGACTAGCGGGAAGGTACGAGCAGTACTTC. Amino acid sequence: CASSLARLAGRYEQYF.

The chain recombines TRBV28 with TRBJ2-7; D remains unclear. V dropped 3 bases and J dropped 5 bases, with 5 bases sitting between them. Germline values: CDR1 MDHEN, CDR2 SYDVKM. The CDR3 length is 11 residues. The CDR3 sequence is CASSLNHEQYF. For the CDR3, the DNA is TGTGCCAGCAGTTTGAACCACGAGCAGTACTTC.

The J gene is TRBJ1-2, the V gene TRBV5-1; 8 bases match TRBD1. Germline V lookup: CDR1 SGHRS, CDR2 YFSETQ. Trimming took 5 bases from V and 7 from J; bases not matched to a gene: 7. This CDR3 is built from 13 residues. This CDR3 reads CASREDRGSGYTF. In DNA form, the CDR3 reads TGCGCCAGCAGAGAAGACAGGGGCTCTGGCTACACCTTC.

This clone appeared a single time. The chain recombines TRBV27 with TRBJ2-7, with D perhaps being TRBD1 or TRBD2 (5 bases each). V gave up 6 bases and J gave up 3 bases, with 21 bases separating them. CDR1 MNHEY and CDR2 SMNVEV come from the germline V gene (reference sequence). This CDR3 region has 16 residues. CDR3 in amino acids: CASSRPSGTTIYEQYF. CDR3 coding DNA: TGTGCCAGCAGCCGCCCCTCCGGGACGACCATCTACGAGCAGTACTTC.

This clone was observed a few times. The V gene is TRBV18, the J gene TRBJ1-1, with D perhaps matching TRBD1 (5 bases). Germline lookup yields CDR1 KGHSH and CDR2 LQKENI. With 8 bases removed from V and 2 bases from J, the gap between germline ends came to 18 bases. This CDR3 spans 15 amino acids. The chain's CDR3 is CASRADMGVNTEAFF. The CDR3 nucleotides read TGTGCCAGCCGGGCAGACATGGGGGTCAACACTGAAGCTTTCTTT.

V and J are TRBV7-9 and TRBJ1-2; possible D gene TRBD1, 6 bases. The length of the CDR3 is 14 residues. Trimming stripped 1 base from V and 5 bases from J, with 11 bases between. Germline-derived CDR1 and CDR2 are SEHNR and FQNEAQ (reference sequence). This CDR3 reads CASSLGGGGYGYTF. The DNA for the CDR3 is TGTGCCAGCAGCTTAGGCGGGGGCGGTTATGGCTACACCTTC.

The chain combines TRBV30 with TRBJ2-7; TRBD1 agrees at 7 bases. This CDR3 is 14 amino acids long. Per the germline V gene, CDR1 is GTSNPN and CDR2 is SVGIG (reference sequence). Trimming took 3 bases from V and 0 from J; bases not matched to a gene: 5. CDR3 bases: TGTGCCTGGAGGACAGGGAGAAGCTCCTACGAGCAGTACTTC. This encodes CAWRTGRSSYEQYF.